The rows below give T cell receptor beta chains drawn from one sample of a study of early T cells in non-severe SARS-CoV-2 infection. MiXCR, run by TCRdb on the 5' RACE reads, gives a single entry per CDR3 protein. The sample carries about 22,000 distinct CDR3 sequences, 3.6% recorded once. Specimen: whole blood. These receptors all stem from an adult who was a healthcare worker with PCR-confirmed SARS-CoV-2 infection or an uninfected control (not recorded which). The CDR3 runs from the conserved cysteine through the conserved F or W. Fields, in order: J gene, D gene, clone size, CDR3 length, V gene, CDR3 DNA, CDR3 protein. The D gene is left open where the match is weak. Expanded clones are given a class, and other clones once, few, many or no size at all.

J gene: TRBJ2-1
D gene: NA
clone size: NA
CDR3 length: 15
V gene: TRBV5-4
CDR3 DNA: TGTGCCAGCAGCACCTCCGGCACTCGCTACAATGAGCAGTTCTTC
CDR3 protein: CASSTSGTRYNEQFF

J gene: TRBJ1-5
D gene: TRBD1
clone size: many
CDR3 length: 16
V gene: TRBV20-1
CDR3 DNA: TGCAGTGCTAGAACACCAGGGGGTCTTAGCAATCAGCCCCAGCATTTT
CDR3 protein: CSARTPGGLSNQPQHF

J gene: TRBJ2-3
D gene: NA
clone size: NA
CDR3 length: 13
V gene: TRBV7-2
CDR3 DNA: TGTGCCAGCAGCTTATGGATCACAGATACGCAGTATTTT
CDR3 protein: CASSLWITDTQYF

J gene: TRBJ1-4
D gene: NA
clone size: many
CDR3 length: 15
V gene: TRBV9
CDR3 DNA: TGTGCCAGCAGCGTCGGACAGTCAACTAATGAAAAACTGTTTTTT
CDR3 protein: CASSVGQSTNEKLFF

J gene: TRBJ1-6
D gene: NA
clone size: medium-sized
CDR3 length: 13
V gene: TRBV20-1
CDR3 DNA: TGCAGTGCTAGGACGGAATATAATTCACCCCTCCACTTT
CDR3 protein: CSARTEYNSPLHF

J gene: TRBJ2-1
D gene: NA
clone size: many
CDR3 length: 12
V gene: TRBV27
CDR3 DNA: TGTGCCAGCAGTTCGTTCGACAATGAGCAGTTCTTC
CDR3 protein: CASSSFDNEQFF

J gene: TRBJ2-7
D gene: NA
clone size: many
CDR3 length: 15
V gene: TRBV7-2
CDR3 DNA: TGTGCCAGCAGCTTACGATCCGGGGCGCCGGTAGAGCAGTACTTC
CDR3 protein: CASSLRSGAPVEQYF

J gene: TRBJ2-1
D gene: TRBD1
clone size: NA
CDR3 length: 11
V gene: TRBV7-7
CDR3 DNA: TGTGCTAGCCCAAGGGGGCATGAGCAGTTCTTC
CDR3 protein: CASPRGHEQFF

J gene: TRBJ1-1
D gene: NA
clone size: many
CDR3 length: 12
V gene: TRBV6-4
CDR3 DNA: TGTGCCAGCGATTCTCTGAACACTGAAGCTTTCTTT
CDR3 protein: CASDSLNTEAFF

J gene: TRBJ2-1
D gene: NA
clone size: many
CDR3 length: 12
V gene: TRBV20-1
CDR3 DNA: TGCAGTGCCCCTCGAGCGTGGAATGAGCAGTTCTTC
CDR3 protein: CSAPRAWNEQFF

J gene: TRBJ1-5
D gene: TRBD1
clone size: many
CDR3 length: 16
V gene: TRBV7-2
CDR3 DNA: TGTGCCAGCAGCGGACAGGACTCCGTAAGCAATCAGCCCCAGCATTTT
CDR3 protein: CASSGQDSVSNQPQHF

J gene: TRBJ2-1
D gene: NA
clone size: many
CDR3 length: 13
V gene: TRBV11-1
CDR3 DNA: TGTGCCAGCAGCTTATTGTTCTACAATGAGCAGTTCTTC
CDR3 protein: CASSLLFYNEQFF

J gene: TRBJ2-3
D gene: NA
clone size: few
CDR3 length: 14
V gene: TRBV27
CDR3 DNA: TGTGCCAGCAGTTTACAGGGGCGGATAGATACGCAGTATTTT
CDR3 protein: CASSLQGRIDTQYF

J gene: TRBJ1-6
D gene: TRBD1
clone size: many
CDR3 length: 13
V gene: TRBV6-6
CDR3 DNA: TGTGCCAGCAGCGACAGGGGTAATTCACCCCTCCACTTT
CDR3 protein: CASSDRGNSPLHF

J gene: TRBJ2-2
D gene: NA
clone size: many
CDR3 length: 11
V gene: TRBV29-1
CDR3 DNA: TGCAGCGGTCGAGACACCGGGGAGCTGTTTTTT
CDR3 protein: CSGRDTGELFF

J gene: TRBJ2-3
D gene: NA
clone size: many
CDR3 length: 11
V gene: TRBV12-3/TRBV12-4
CDR3 DNA: TGTGCCAGCAGTTTACTAGATACGCAGTATTTT
CDR3 protein: CASSLLDTQYF

J gene: TRBJ1-5
D gene: NA
clone size: medium-sized
CDR3 length: 13
V gene: TRBV20-1
CDR3 DNA: TGCAGTGCTAGAGTCCAAAGCAATCAGCCCCAGCATTTT
CDR3 protein: CSARVQSNQPQHF

J gene: TRBJ2-5
D gene: TRBD2
clone size: many
CDR3 length: 14
V gene: TRBV29-1
CDR3 DNA: TGCAGCGTGGAAGGTAGCGGGGGGAAAGAGACCCAGTACTTC
CDR3 protein: CSVEGSGGKETQYF

J gene: TRBJ2-2
D gene: TRBD1
clone size: many
CDR3 length: 13
V gene: TRBV5-1
CDR3 DNA: TGCGCCAGCAGCATCGACAGGGACGGGGAGCTGTTTTTT
CDR3 protein: CASSIDRDGELFF

J gene: TRBJ2-7
D gene: NA
clone size: many
CDR3 length: 12
V gene: TRBV5-6
CDR3 DNA: TGTGCCAGCAGCTTGGCCAGGGACGAGCAGTACTTC
CDR3 protein: CASSLARDEQYF

J gene: TRBJ1-2
D gene: NA
clone size: many
CDR3 length: 15
V gene: TRBV4-3
CDR3 DNA: TGCGCCAGCAGCCAAGGACAGATCGGGGGCTATGGCTACACCTTC
CDR3 protein: CASSQGQIGGYGYTF

J gene: TRBJ2-7
D gene: NA
clone size: medium-sized
CDR3 length: 14
V gene: TRBV14
CDR3 DNA: TGTGCCAGCAGCCAAGGCCTCAGGGGGGACGAGCAGTACTTC
CDR3 protein: CASSQGLRGDEQYF

J gene: TRBJ1-3
D gene: NA
clone size: NA
CDR3 length: 14
V gene: TRBV5-4
CDR3 DNA: TGTGCCAGCAGCTACAGTGACTCTGGAAACACCATATATTTT
CDR3 protein: CASSYSDSGNTIYF

J gene: TRBJ2-5
D gene: NA
clone size: many
CDR3 length: 13
V gene: TRBV7-2
CDR3 DNA: TGTGCCAGCAGCTTACCCGGGGGTGAGACCCAGTACTTC
CDR3 protein: CASSLPGGETQYF

J gene: TRBJ2-3
D gene: NA
clone size: many
CDR3 length: 13
V gene: TRBV12-3/TRBV12-4
CDR3 DNA: TGTGCCAGCAGTGCCATTCGGGCCGATACGCAGTATTTT
CDR3 protein: CASSAIRADTQYF

J gene: TRBJ1-4
D gene: TRBD1
clone size: many
CDR3 length: 14
V gene: TRBV12-3/TRBV12-4
CDR3 DNA: TGTGCCAGCAGTTTCTCAGGGGGCAATGAAAAACTGTTTTTT
CDR3 protein: CASSFSGGNEKLFF

J gene: TRBJ1-1
D gene: NA
clone size: medium-sized
CDR3 length: 13
V gene: TRBV20-1
CDR3 DNA: TGCAGTGCTAGTGGGGACATGAACACTGAAGCTTTCTTT
CDR3 protein: CSASGDMNTEAFF

J gene: TRBJ2-7
D gene: NA
clone size: many
CDR3 length: 15
V gene: TRBV5-4
CDR3 DNA: TGTGCCAGCAGCTTGAGGGGCCTACACTCCTACGAGCAGTACTTC
CDR3 protein: CASSLRGLHSYEQYF

J gene: TRBJ2-7
D gene: NA
clone size: few
CDR3 length: 14
V gene: TRBV27
CDR3 DNA: TGTGCCAGCAGCCCAGGGAGGAGTCCCCTAGCAAAGTACTTC
CDR3 protein: CASSPGRSPLAKYF

J gene: TRBJ2-1
D gene: NA
clone size: many
CDR3 length: 13
V gene: TRBV20-1
CDR3 DNA: TGCAGCGCTTGGTCGACAGATAACAATGAGCAGTTCTTC
CDR3 protein: CSAWSTDNNEQFF

J gene: TRBJ2-1
D gene: NA
clone size: NA
CDR3 length: 15
V gene: TRBV19
CDR3 DNA: TGTGCCAGTAGTATAAGTTCCCGGGGACTGGGGGAGCAGCTCTTC
CDR3 protein: CASSISSRGLGEQLF

J gene: TRBJ1-1
D gene: NA
clone size: many
CDR3 length: 15
V gene: TRBV14
CDR3 DNA: TGTGCCAGCAGCCAAGATAGGCAGATGAACACTGAAGCTTTCTTT
CDR3 protein: CASSQDRQMNTEAFF

J gene: TRBJ1-6
D gene: NA
clone size: many
CDR3 length: 17
V gene: TRBV19
CDR3 DNA: TGTGCCAGTAGTATAGCGCTCGATCCTAAACGGGGTTCACCCCTCCACTTT
CDR3 protein: CASSIALDPKRGSPLHF

J gene: TRBJ2-1
D gene: NA
clone size: NA
CDR3 length: 15
V gene: TRBV7-3
CDR3 DNA: TGTGCCAGCAGGGGACTGCGAGACTCCTACAATGAGCAGTTCTTC
CDR3 protein: CASRGLRDSYNEQFF

J gene: TRBJ2-3
D gene: NA
clone size: many
CDR3 length: 14
V gene: TRBV29-1
CDR3 DNA: TGCAGCGTTGCAAGGACAGCCGATCAGGATACGCAGTATTTT
CDR3 protein: CSVARTADQDTQYF

J gene: TRBJ2-7
D gene: TRBD2
clone size: many
CDR3 length: 17
V gene: TRBV12-3/TRBV12-4
CDR3 DNA: TGTGCCAGCAGCCTCCAACTCAGACTAGCGGGGGCCTACGAGCAGTACTTC
CDR3 protein: CASSLQLRLAGAYEQYF

J gene: TRBJ1-5
D gene: NA
clone size: medium-sized
CDR3 length: 15
V gene: TRBV20-1
CDR3 DNA: TGCAGTGCTAGACAGGGGCGGAGGAGCAATCAGCCCCAGCATTTT
CDR3 protein: CSARQGRRSNQPQHF

J gene: TRBJ2-7
D gene: TRBD1
clone size: NA
CDR3 length: 16
V gene: TRBV7-9
CDR3 DNA: TGTGCCAGCAGCTTAGGGGTGGCAGGGGGCACCTACGAGCAGTACTTC
CDR3 protein: CASSLGVAGGTYEQYF

J gene: TRBJ2-1
D gene: TRBD2
clone size: many
CDR3 length: 15
V gene: TRBV7-8
CDR3 DNA: TGTGCCAGCAGCACCTCTAGCGGGAGGAGCGATGAGCAGTTCTTC
CDR3 protein: CASSTSSGRSDEQFF

J gene: TRBJ2-1
D gene: NA
clone size: many
CDR3 length: 13
V gene: TRBV7-8
CDR3 DNA: TGTGCCAGCAGCTACAGCTCCTACAATGAGCAGTTCTTC
CDR3 protein: CASSYSSYNEQFF

J gene: TRBJ2-6
D gene: NA
clone size: many
CDR3 length: 17
V gene: TRBV27
CDR3 DNA: TGTGCCAGCAGTTTAACCCTGTTTGGCTCTGGGGCCAACGTCCTGACTTTC
CDR3 protein: CASSLTLFGSGANVLTF

J gene: TRBJ1-1
D gene: NA
clone size: medium-sized
CDR3 length: 12
V gene: TRBV29-1
CDR3 DNA: TGCAGCGTTGGCCAGACGAACACTGAAGCTTTCTTT
CDR3 protein: CSVGQTNTEAFF

J gene: TRBJ2-5
D gene: NA
clone size: many
CDR3 length: 14
V gene: TRBV9
CDR3 DNA: TGTGCCAGCAGCGTGGCGACGGACCGGGAGACCCAGTACTTC
CDR3 protein: CASSVATDRETQYF

J gene: TRBJ2-7
D gene: TRBD2
clone size: NA
CDR3 length: 13
V gene: TRBV27
CDR3 DNA: TGTGCCAGCAGCCTAGCGGGGCTTGGGGAGCAGTACTTC
CDR3 protein: CASSLAGLGEQYF

J gene: TRBJ1-1
D gene: NA
clone size: many
CDR3 length: 15
V gene: TRBV7-6
CDR3 DNA: TGTGCCAGCAGCCATGGTTTAGGGGGGTACACTGAAGCTTTCTTT
CDR3 protein: CASSHGLGGYTEAFF

J gene: TRBJ2-1
D gene: NA
clone size: few
CDR3 length: 12
V gene: TRBV30
CDR3 DNA: TGTGCCTGGATTTTGCAATCGAATGAGCAGTTCTTC
CDR3 protein: CAWILQSNEQFF

J gene: TRBJ1-5
D gene: NA
clone size: once
CDR3 length: 16
V gene: TRBV6-1
CDR3 DNA: TGTGCCAGCAGTGAAGCCGGGGGACTGACTGATCAGCCCCAGCATTTT
CDR3 protein: CASSEAGGLTDQPQHF

J gene: TRBJ1-1
D gene: NA
clone size: many
CDR3 length: 15
V gene: TRBV5-1
CDR3 DNA: TGCGCCAGCAGCGCGACTGACAGCAAGAACACTGAAGCTTTCTTT
CDR3 protein: CASSATDSKNTEAFF

J gene: TRBJ2-1
D gene: TRBD1
clone size: few
CDR3 length: 14
V gene: TRBV6-5
CDR3 DNA: TGTGCCAGCAGCTGGGGACAGGGGGCAAATGAGCAGTTCTTC
CDR3 protein: CASSWGQGANEQFF

J gene: TRBJ2-7
D gene: NA
clone size: medium-sized
CDR3 length: 14
V gene: TRBV20-1
CDR3 DNA: TGCAGTGCCCCTCTTTGGCGGGGCTCCTACGAGCAGTACTTC
CDR3 protein: CSAPLWRGSYEQYF

J gene: TRBJ2-3
D gene: TRBD2
clone size: many
CDR3 length: 16
V gene: TRBV9
CDR3 DNA: TGTGCCAGCAGCGTAAAGGGTAGCGGGGGCACAGATACGCAGTATTTT
CDR3 protein: CASSVKGSGGTDTQYF

J gene: TRBJ1-6
D gene: NA
clone size: many
CDR3 length: 17
V gene: TRBV7-2
CDR3 DNA: TGTGCCAGCAGCTTAAGACCGCCCCACTCCTATAATTCACCCCTCCACTTT
CDR3 protein: CASSLRPPHSYNSPLHF

J gene: TRBJ2-7
D gene: NA
clone size: many
CDR3 length: 13
V gene: TRBV27
CDR3 DNA: TGTGCCAGCAGTCGCCGTGGGGGCTACGAGCAGTACTTC
CDR3 protein: CASSRRGGYEQYF